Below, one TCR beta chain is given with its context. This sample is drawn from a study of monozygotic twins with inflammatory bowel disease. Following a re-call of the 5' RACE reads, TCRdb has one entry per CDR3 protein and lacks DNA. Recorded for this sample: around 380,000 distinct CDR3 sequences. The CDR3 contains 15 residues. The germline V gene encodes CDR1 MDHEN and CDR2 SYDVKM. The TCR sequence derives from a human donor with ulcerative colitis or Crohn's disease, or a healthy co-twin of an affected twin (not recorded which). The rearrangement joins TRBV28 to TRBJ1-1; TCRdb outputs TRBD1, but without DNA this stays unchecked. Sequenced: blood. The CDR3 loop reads CASSTPGTANTEAFF.